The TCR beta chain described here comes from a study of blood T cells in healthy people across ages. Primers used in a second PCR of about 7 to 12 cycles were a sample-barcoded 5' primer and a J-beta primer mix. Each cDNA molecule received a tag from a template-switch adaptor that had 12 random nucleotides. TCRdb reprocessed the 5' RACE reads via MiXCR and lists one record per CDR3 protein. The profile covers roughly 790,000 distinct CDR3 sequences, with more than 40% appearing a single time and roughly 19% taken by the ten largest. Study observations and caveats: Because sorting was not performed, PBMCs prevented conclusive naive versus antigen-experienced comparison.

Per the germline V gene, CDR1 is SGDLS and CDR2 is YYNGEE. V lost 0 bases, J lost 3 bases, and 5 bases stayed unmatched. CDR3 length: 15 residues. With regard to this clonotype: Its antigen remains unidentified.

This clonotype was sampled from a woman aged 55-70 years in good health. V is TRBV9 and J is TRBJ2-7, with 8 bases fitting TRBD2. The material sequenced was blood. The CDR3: CASSVGTSGYYEQYF. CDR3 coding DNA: TGTGCCAGCAGCGTAGGCACTAGCGGTTACTACGAGCAGTACTTC. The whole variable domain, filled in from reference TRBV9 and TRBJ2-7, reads DSGVTQTPKHLITATGQRVTLRCSPRSGDLSVYWYQQSLDQGLQFLIQYYNGEERAKGNILERFSAQQFPDLHSELNLSSLELGDSALYFCASSVGTSGYYEQYFGPGTRLTVT.